This T cell receptor (beta chain) was profiled in a study of cytomegalovirus exposure and HLA in healthy donors. The study's findings and limits: Some V segments could not be told apart, so they were left out, TRBV6-2 and TRBV6-3 among them. Evidence from a later analysis indicated that most CMV-associated TCR beta chains looked HLA-restricted.

Trimming left V 3 bases short and J 1 base short, with 19 bases between. Germline V CDR1 and CDR2: PRHDT, FYEKMQ (reference sequence). This CDR3 is built from 17 residues. PCR involved 60 Vbeta and 13 Jbeta primers. Profiled with immunoSEQ multiplex PCR; TCRdb holds only in-frame clones, not every one. Of 60,000 or so clones listed, roughly 80% are singletons. Remarks on this clone: Its specificity is unknown.

The receptor comes from a woman between 35 and 50 years old in good health and CMV-seropositive. Sequenced material: PBMCs. The chain couples TRBV13 to TRBJ2-7, with a possible D match to TRBD2 (6 bases). DNA of the CDR3: TGTGCCAGCAGCTTCCCAGGAGGGACTGAGGGATCCTACGAGCAGTACTTC. Translation gives CASSFPGGTEGSYEQYF.